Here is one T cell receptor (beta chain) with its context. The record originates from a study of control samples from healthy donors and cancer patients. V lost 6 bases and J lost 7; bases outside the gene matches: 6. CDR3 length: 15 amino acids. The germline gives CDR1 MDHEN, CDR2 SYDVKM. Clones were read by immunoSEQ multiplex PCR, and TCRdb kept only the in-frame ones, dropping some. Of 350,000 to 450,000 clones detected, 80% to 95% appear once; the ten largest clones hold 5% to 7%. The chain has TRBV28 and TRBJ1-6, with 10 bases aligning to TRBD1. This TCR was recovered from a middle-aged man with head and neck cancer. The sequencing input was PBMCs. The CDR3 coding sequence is TGTGCCAGCAGGTCACCGGGACAGGGGAATTCACCCCTCCACTTT. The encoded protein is CASRSPGQGNSPLHF.